Listed below are T cell receptor beta chains from one sample, sequenced in a study of T cells in localized non-small cell lung cancer. Some clones are missing from TCRdb's copy, which holds only in-frame ones; the method was immunoSEQ multiplex PCR. The sample contains about 41,000 clones, roughly 86% of which appear only once. This sample comprised peripheral blood, obtained before any cancer treatment. All receptors derive from a woman aged 18-49 years with stage III lung adenocarcinoma. CDR3s include the opening cysteine and the closing phenylalanine or tryptophan. D genes are given only for firm matches. Rows give clone size only sometimes, using once, few, many, or a class for an expanded clone.

>TRBV7-8|-|-|TRBJ1-1
TGTGCCAGCAACTTAGTGGGGGGCGCAGGGGAAACTGAAGCTTTCTTT
CASNLVGGAGETEAFF
>TRBV7-8|few|-|TRBJ2-2
TGTGCCAGCAGCTTAAATCGGTGGGGGCGGACAGACGGGGAGCTGTTTTTT
CASSLNRWGRTDGELFF
>TRBV7-2|-|-|TRBJ1-2
TGTGCCAGCAGCCTGGAGAGGCTCTATGGCTACACCTTC
CASSLERLYGYTF
>TRBV9|few|-|TRBJ2-7
TGTGCCAGCAGCGTAGGGGGGGCCCCCTACGAGCAGTACTTC
CASSVGGAPYEQYF
>TRBV7-6|-|TRBD1|TRBJ1-2
TGTGCCAGCAGCTCCAATCTCGCAGGGGGAGGCTACACCTTC
CASSSNLAGGGYTF
>TRBV18|-|-|TRBJ1-6
TGTGCCAGCTCACCAGGGCAGAATAATTCACCCCTCCACTTT
CASSPGQNNSPLHF
>TRBV30|-|-|TRBJ1-2
TGTGCCTGGATTCCCTCAGCAGCCGGCTTCGGGGGCTACACCTTC
CAWIPSAAGFGGYTF
>TRBV29-1|-|TRBD1|TRBJ2-4
TGCAGCGCTTCGACAGGGGGCGCAAAAAACATTCAGTACTTC
CSASTGGAKNIQYF
>TRBV6-4|-|-|TRBJ1-5
TGTGCCAGCAGTGACTCAGGGGGGCCCCAGCATTTT
CASSDSGGPQHF
>TRBV14|-|-|TRBJ1-1
TGTGCCAGCAGCGGCTTAGCAGTCGGGGCTTTCTTT
CASSGLAVGAFF
>TRBV19|-|-|TRBJ2-1
TGTGCCAGTAGAGAGAGCTCCTACAATGAGCAGTTCTTC
CASRESSYNEQFF